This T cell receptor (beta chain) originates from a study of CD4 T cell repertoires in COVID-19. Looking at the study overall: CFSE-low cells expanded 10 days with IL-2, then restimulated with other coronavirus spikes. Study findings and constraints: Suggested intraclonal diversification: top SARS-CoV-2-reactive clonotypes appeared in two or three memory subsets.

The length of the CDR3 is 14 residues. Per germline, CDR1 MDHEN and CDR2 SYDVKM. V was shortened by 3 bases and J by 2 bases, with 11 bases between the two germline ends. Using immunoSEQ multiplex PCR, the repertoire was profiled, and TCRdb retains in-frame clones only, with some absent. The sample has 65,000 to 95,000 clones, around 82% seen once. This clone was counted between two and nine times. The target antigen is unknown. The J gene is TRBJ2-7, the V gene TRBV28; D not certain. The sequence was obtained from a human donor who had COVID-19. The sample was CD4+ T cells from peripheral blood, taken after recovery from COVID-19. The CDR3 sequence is CASSLVGTAYEQYF. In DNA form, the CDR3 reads TGTGCCAGCAGTTTGGTGGGAACTGCCTACGAGCAGTACTTC.